The 26 T cell receptor beta chains listed next were all sequenced from one sample in a study of cytomegalovirus exposure and HLA in healthy donors. The PCR made use of 60 Vbeta and 13 Jbeta primers. The table came from immunoSEQ multiplex PCR; TCRdb's copy has only in-frame clones and leaves some out. The sample shows 50,000 or so clones, approximately 71% of them seen only once. Material: PBMCs. All receptors derive from a man aged 35-49 years in good health and CMV-seropositive.

The CDR3 nucleotides are TGTGCCAGCAGTGAAGTAACAGATGGCTACACCTTC. This gives the protein CASSEVTDGYTF. V is TRBV6-1 and J is TRBJ1-2; D is uncertain. V gave up 1 base and J gave up 6 bases, with 6 bases separating them. CDR1 is MNHNS and CDR2 is SASEGT in the germline V gene. This CDR3 spans 12 amino acids.

The chain joins TRBV6-6 to TRBJ1-1; no clear D. The V end lost 3 bases, the J end lost 3 bases, and 8 bases lay between the germline ends. The germline gives CDR1 MNHNY, CDR2 SVGAGI (reference sequence). CDR3 length equals 13 residues. The CDR3, as DNA: TGTGCCAGCAGTTATGGCGAGGACACTGAAGCTTTCTTT. Amino acid sequence: CASSYGEDTEAFF.

The genes are TRBV6-5 and TRBJ1-2; 9 bases line up with TRBD1. Looked up from germline, CDR1 is MNHEY and CDR2 is SVGAGI. J was trimmed by 1 base and V by 6 bases; bases with no gene match: 6. The CDR3 is made up of 15 amino acids. The CDR3 sequence is CASSSGTGINYGYTF. The CDR3 DNA reads as TGTGCCAGCAGCTCCGGGACAGGGATTAACTATGGCTACACCTTC.

The V call is TRBV4-1, the J call TRBJ1-4; D might be TRBD1 (6 bases). Trimming took 4 bases from V and 8 from J, leaving 29 bases between them. The CDR3 sequence is 19 residues long. The germline V gene has CDR1 MGHRA and CDR2 YSYEKL. The CDR3 DNA reads TGCGCCAGCAGCCTACCGAGATCTGGAGCAGGGACACTGGGGGAAAAACTGTTTTTT. As protein: CASSLPRSGAGTLGEKLFF.

This clone has a handful of counts. This chain links TRBV7-9 with TRBJ1-6; 8 nucleotides line up with TRBD1. The CDR3 has 14 residues. V trimming: 5 bases; J trimming: 7 bases; junction bases outside the gene matches: 4. Germline V gene data show CDR1 as SEHNR and CDR2 as FQNEAQ (reference sequence). CDR3 in DNA: TGTGCCAGCAGCCCGACAGGGGAAAATTCACCCCTCCACTTT. Residues: CASSPTGENSPLHF.

The V call is TRBV7-2, the J call TRBJ1-1; D may be TRBD1 (6 bases). Trimming left V 4 bases short and J 10 bases short, with 16 bases between. CDR3 length equals 13 residues. The germline gives CDR1 SGHTA, CDR2 FQGNSA. Here the CDR3 reads CASSSRDIRGAFF. The CDR3 DNA follows: TGTGCCAGCAGCTCCCGGGACATCCGGGGAGCTTTCTTT.

The chain is built from TRBV2 and TRBJ1-2, with TRBD1 identical over 10 bases. After removal of 2 bases from V and 8 bases from J, the junction contained 8 bases not matched to a gene. Germline CDR1 is SNHLY and CDR2 is FYNNEI. The CDR3 has 15 residues. The CDR3 reads CASSEWGQGSGGYTF. The CDR3 coding sequence is TGTGCCAGCAGTGAATGGGGACAGGGGAGTGGCGGCTACACCTTC.

The chain uses TRBV4-2 and TRBJ2-7; the D gene is possibly TRBD2 (6 bases). This CDR3 has 16 residues. Germline CDR1 LGHNA, CDR2 YNFKEQ. Trimming took 0 bases from V and 4 from J, leaving 16 bases between them. CDR3 amino acids: CASSQDSGQRLYEQYF. As DNA, the CDR3 is TGTGCCAGCAGCCAAGATAGCGGACAACGACTTTACGAGCAGTACTTC.

The rearrangement links TRBV4-1 to TRBJ2-2; no definite D call. The CDR3 spans 13 residues. Germline CDR1 is MGHRA and CDR2 is YSYEKL. With 5 bases removed from V and 5 bases from J, the gap between germline ends came to 9 bases. The CDR3, as DNA: TGCGCCAGCAGCGAAGCCAGGACCGGGGAGCTGTTTTTT. Its translation: CASSEARTGELFF.

The genes are TRBV5-1 and TRBJ1-2; D is unclear. CDR3 size: 14 residues. V was clipped by 1 base and J by 2 bases, with 9 bases between them. CDR1 is SGHRS and CDR2 is YFSETQ in the germline V gene. DNA for the CDR3: TGCGCCAGCAGCTTGCGGGAGCCCAACTATGGCTACACCTTC. Translation gives CASSLREPNYGYTF.

The chain uses TRBV10-1 and TRBJ2-2, with a tentative D call TRBD1 (7 bases). From germline, CDR1 is WNHNN and CDR2 SYGVQD (reference sequence). V lost 6 bases, J lost 3 bases, and 14 bases lay in between. The CDR3 spans 15 residues. The CDR3 coding sequence is TGCGCCAGCAGCGGGGGACAGCCCGACACCGGGGAGCTGTTTTTT. It is translated as CASSGGQPDTGELFF.

The gene calls are TRBV7-8 and TRBJ1-5; 7 bases fit TRBD1. The CDR3 loop spans 16 amino acids. With V trimmed by 1 base and J by 5 bases, 8 bases remained unmatched. Looked up from germline, CDR1 is SGHVS and CDR2 is FQNEAQ. The CDR3 protein is CASSLEGQANHQPQHF. As DNA, the CDR3 is TGTGCCAGCAGCTTAGAAGGACAGGCCAACCATCAGCCCCAGCATTTT. Full variable domain (rest looked up from reference TRBV7-8 and TRBJ1-5): GAGVSQSPRYKVAKRGQDVALRCDPISGHVSLFWYQQALGQGPEFLTYFQNEAQLDKSGLPSDRFFAERPEGSVSTLKIQRTQQEDSAVYLCASSLEGQANHQPQHFGDGTRLSIL.

The rearrangement links TRBV7-6 to TRBJ2-1; 9 bases line up with TRBD1. CDR1 and CDR2 from the germline V gene are SGHVS and FNYEAQ. V shed 5 bases, J shed 4 bases, and the junction held 3 bases outside the gene matches. The CDR3 runs 14 residues. This CDR3 is CASSDGTGYNEQFF. Here the CDR3 DNA reads TGTGCCAGCAGCGACGGGACAGGGTACAATGAGCAGTTCTTC. The full variable domain, rest sourced from reference TRBV7-6 and TRBJ2-1, is GAGVSQSPRYKVTKRGQDVALRCDPISGHVSLYWYRQALGQGPEFLTYFNYEAQQDKSGLPNDRFSAERPEGSISTLTIQRTEQRDSAMYRCASSDGTGYNEQFFGPGTRLTVL.

The chain uses TRBV14 and TRBJ2-5; 7 nucleotides line up with TRBD2. The CDR3 runs 17 residues. Losses at the gene ends were 4 bases for V and 2 bases for J; bases not matched to a gene: 13. Germline V gene sequence: CDR1 SGHDN, CDR2 FVKESK. DNA of the CDR3: TGTGCCAGCAGCCGCAGGGCTAGCGGTTCGGGACAAGAGACCCAGTACTTC. Protein product: CASSRRASGSGQETQYF.

The chain joins TRBV28 to TRBJ2-6; D is possibly TRBD2 (5 bases). The CDR3 consists of 17 residues. Germline values: CDR1 MDHEN, CDR2 SYDVKM. Trimming removed 2 bases at V and 1 base at J, with 12 bases between. The CDR3 is CASSLLIGESGANVLTF. As DNA, the CDR3 is TGTGCCAGCAGTTTACTTATCGGGGAATCTGGGGCCAACGTCCTGACTTTC.

This chain joins TRBV7-3 and TRBJ2-1, with 14 bases identical to TRBD2. Trimming at V came to 2 bases and at J to 6 bases, leaving 3 bases not matched to a gene. The CDR3 covers 16 residues. CDR1 SGHTA and CDR2 FQGTGA come from the germline V gene. The CDR3 loop is CASSLQTSGGANEQFF. The CDR3 bases are TGTGCCAGCAGCTTACAGACTAGCGGGGGGGCCAATGAGCAGTTCTTC.

The chain has TRBV4-2 and TRBJ1-3; TRBD1 aligns across 7 bases. The CDR3 is 19 residues long. CDR1 is LGHNA, CDR2 YNFKEQ, per germline. V trimming: 2 bases; J trimming: 7 bases; junction bases outside the gene matches: 20. The CDR3 spells CASSQFLARQGPNFNTIYF. CDR3 in DNA: TGTGCCAGCAGCCAATTTCTCGCGAGACAGGGACCCAATTTCAACACCATATATTTT.

The rearrangement uses TRBV6-5 and TRBJ2-7, with 8 bases fitting TRBD2. Trimming removed 5 bases from V and 2 bases from J; junction bases left unmatched: 5. CDR1 MNHEY and CDR2 SVGAGI come from the germline V gene. The CDR3 sequence is 14 residues long. CDR3 sequence (DNA): TGTGCCAGCAGTCGGTCGGGGGGGGCCTACGAGCAGTACTTC. Its translation is CASSRSGGAYEQYF.

About this clone itself: One end of the junction does not line up with germline, which may come from a read error. The chain combines TRBV7-7 with TRBJ2-5; no definite D call. Germline values: CDR1 SSHAT, CDR2 FNYEAQ (reference sequence). This CDR3 is 13 amino acids long. The CDR3 bases are TGTGCTAGCAGCTTGGGCCTTAAAGAGACCCAGTACTTC. This translates into CASSLGLKETQYF.

In its sample, this clone was seen a few times. The chain joins TRBV6-6 to TRBJ1-2, with D unresolved. The CDR3 has 12 amino acids. Germline V gene sequence: CDR1 MNHNY, CDR2 SVGAGI (reference sequence). The V end lost 6 bases, the J end lost 2 bases, and 7 bases lay between the germline ends. CDR3 amino acids: CASREGNYGYTF. In DNA form, the CDR3 reads TGTGCCAGCAGGGAGGGAAACTATGGCTACACCTTC.

In its sample, this clone was seen once. J is TRBJ2-5 and V is TRBV5-1, with D perhaps matching TRBD2 (5 bases). Trimming left V 0 bases short and J 2 bases short, with 11 bases between. CDR1 is SGHRS, CDR2 YFSETQ, per germline. CDR3 length equals 15 residues. The CDR3 sequence: CASSLAEGVQETQYF. In DNA form, the CDR3 reads TGCGCCAGCAGCTTGGCCGAGGGTGTACAAGAGACCCAGTACTTC.

DNA of the CDR3: TGCGCCAGCAGCTTGATTGAGAACTATGGCTACACCTTC. Encoded protein: CASSLIENYGYTF. The genes are TRBV5-1 and TRBJ1-2; no clear D gene. Trimming removed 1 base from V and 2 bases from J, with 6 bases in between. CDR3 length: 13 amino acids. Germline assignment: CDR1 SGHRS and CDR2 YFSETQ.

The rearrangement uses TRBV27 and TRBJ1-2; D gene ambiguous. V lost 6 bases and J lost 3, with 17 bases in between. This CDR3 is built from 15 residues. The germline V gene has CDR1 MNHEY and CDR2 SMNVEV (reference sequence). CDR3 coding DNA: TGTGCCAGCAGCCCTATTCGGGGAAGTGACTATGGCTACACCTTC. Its protein product is CASSPIRGSDYGYTF.

This clone has only a few counts. The V gene is TRBV6-1, the J gene TRBJ2-6; D may be TRBD2 (6 bases). Per germline, CDR1 MNHNS and CDR2 SASEGT. V lost 5 bases, J lost 4 bases, and 12 bases lay in between. The CDR3 length is 15 residues. The CDR3 DNA follows: TGTGCCAGCAGTCCCGCGGGGTCAGGGGCCAACGTCCTGACTTTC. It specifies CASSPAGSGANVLTF.

This chain links TRBV7-9 with TRBJ1-2; D might be TRBD1 (6 bases). Between the trimmed V and J ends, which lost 3 bases and 2 bases, there was a span of 10 bases. Germline assignment: CDR1 SEHNR and CDR2 FQNEAQ (reference sequence). CDR3 length: 14 amino acids. This chain's CDR3 is CASSFTGRNYGYTF. The CDR3 region has the DNA TGTGCCAGCAGCTTCACAGGGCGGAACTATGGCTACACCTTC.

J is TRBJ1-5 and V is TRBV5-1; 9 bases align to TRBD1. Trimming took 2 bases from V and 4 from J; bases not matched to a gene: 7. Germline V CDR1 and CDR2: SGHRS, YFSETQ. This CDR3 contains 16 residues. For the CDR3, the DNA is TGCGCCAGCAGCTTAGGCCCGGGACAGGGAAATCAGCCCCAGCATTTT. Translating gives CASSLGPGQGNQPQHF.